This T cell receptor beta chain was sequenced in a study of OX40 agonist ivuxolimab in advanced cancers. Germline loops: CDR1 SGHAT, CDR2 FQNNGV. CDR3 size: 15 residues. With V trimmed by 5 bases and J by 5 bases, 5 bases remained unmatched. Sequencing used immunoSEQ multiplex PCR; TCRdb keeps in-frame clones, though not all of them. Altogether tens of thousands of clones are present, roughly nine tenths being singletons, with the ten largest covering approximately 9.1%. Specimen: CD4+ or CD8+ T cells sorted from blood, collected in a trial of the OX40 agonist ivuxolimab. The chain is built from TRBV11-2 and TRBJ2-3; TRBD2 matches at 12 bases. This receptor was identified in an adult with an advanced solid tumor such as melanoma, head and neck, liver or kidney cancer. In DNA, the CDR3 is TGTGCCAGCAGCGACGGACTAGCGGGAATAGATACGCAGTATTTT. Encoded protein: CASSDGLAGIDTQYF.